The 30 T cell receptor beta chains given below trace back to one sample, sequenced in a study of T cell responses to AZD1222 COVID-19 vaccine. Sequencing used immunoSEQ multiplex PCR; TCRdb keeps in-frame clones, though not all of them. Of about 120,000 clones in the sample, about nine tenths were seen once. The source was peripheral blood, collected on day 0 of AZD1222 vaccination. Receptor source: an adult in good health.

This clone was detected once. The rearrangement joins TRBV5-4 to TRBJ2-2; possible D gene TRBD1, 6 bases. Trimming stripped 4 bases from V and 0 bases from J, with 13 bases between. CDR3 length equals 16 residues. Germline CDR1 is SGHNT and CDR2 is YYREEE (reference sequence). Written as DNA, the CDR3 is TGTGCCAGCAGCAAAAAACAGGGACCGAACACCGGGGAGCTGTTTTTT. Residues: CASSKKQGPNTGELFF.

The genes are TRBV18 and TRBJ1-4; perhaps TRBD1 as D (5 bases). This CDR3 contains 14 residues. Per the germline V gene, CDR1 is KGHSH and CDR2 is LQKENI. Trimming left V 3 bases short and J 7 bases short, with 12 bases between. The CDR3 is CASSPQGVGEKLFF. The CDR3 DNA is TGTGCCAGCTCACCTCAGGGAGTTGGTGAAAAACTGTTTTTT.

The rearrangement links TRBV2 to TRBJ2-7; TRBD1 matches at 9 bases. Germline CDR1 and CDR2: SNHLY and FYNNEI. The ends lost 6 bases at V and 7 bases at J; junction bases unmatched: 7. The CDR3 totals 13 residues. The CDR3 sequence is CASREQGAEEQYF. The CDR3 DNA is TGTGCCAGCAGAGAACAGGGGGCGGAAGAGCAGTACTTC.

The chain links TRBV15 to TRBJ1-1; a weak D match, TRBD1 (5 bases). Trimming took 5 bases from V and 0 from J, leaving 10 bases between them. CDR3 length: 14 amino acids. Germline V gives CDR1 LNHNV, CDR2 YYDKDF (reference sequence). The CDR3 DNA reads TGTGCCACCAGCGAGGGGCGACTGAACACTGAAGCTTTCTTT. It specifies CATSEGRLNTEAFF.

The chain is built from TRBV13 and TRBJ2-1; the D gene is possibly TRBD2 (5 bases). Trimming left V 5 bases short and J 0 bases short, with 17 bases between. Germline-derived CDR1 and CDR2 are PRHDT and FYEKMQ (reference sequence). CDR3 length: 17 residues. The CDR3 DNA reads TGTGCCAGCAGCCCCACCTCCGGGGTGGCCTCCTACAATGAGCAGTTCTTC. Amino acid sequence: CASSPTSGVASYNEQFF.

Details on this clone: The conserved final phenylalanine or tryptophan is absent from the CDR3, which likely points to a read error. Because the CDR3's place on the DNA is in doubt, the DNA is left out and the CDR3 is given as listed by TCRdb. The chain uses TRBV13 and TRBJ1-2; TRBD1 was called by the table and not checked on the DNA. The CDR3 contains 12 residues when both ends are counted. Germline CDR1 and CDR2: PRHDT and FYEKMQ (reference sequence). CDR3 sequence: CASSLRTASWAI.

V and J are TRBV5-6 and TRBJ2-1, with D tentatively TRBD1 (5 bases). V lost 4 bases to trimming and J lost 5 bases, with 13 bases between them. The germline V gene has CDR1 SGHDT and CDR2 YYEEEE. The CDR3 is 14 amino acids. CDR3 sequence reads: CASSDPDRNNEQFF. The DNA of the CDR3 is TGTGCCAGCAGCGATCCCGACAGAAACAATGAGCAGTTCTTC.

The CDR3 DNA reads as TGTGCCAGCAGCCAAGGGGGTACGACGGGTGGCTACACCTTC. It specifies CASSQGGTTGGYTF. V usage is TRBV3-1 (or the pseudogene TRBV3-2) and J usage is TRBJ1-2; D is unresolved. The CDR3 spans 14 residues. Germline-derived CDR1 and CDR2 are LGHDT and YNNKEL (reference sequence). Trimming removed 1 base from V and 7 bases from J, with 13 bases in between.

CDR3 bases: TGTGCCTGGAGTAGGGGGCCTGAAAAACTGTTTTTT. Translated: CAWSRGPEKLFF. J is TRBJ1-4 and V is TRBV30; 7 bases map to TRBD1. Trimming removed 2 bases from V and 7 bases from J; junction bases left unmatched: 1. Per germline, CDR1 GTSNPN and CDR2 SVGIG (reference sequence). This CDR3 spans 12 amino acids.

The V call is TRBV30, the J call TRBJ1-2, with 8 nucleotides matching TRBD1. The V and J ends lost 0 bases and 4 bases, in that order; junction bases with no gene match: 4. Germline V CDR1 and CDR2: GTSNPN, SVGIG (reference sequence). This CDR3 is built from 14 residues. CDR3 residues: CAWSVRTGFYGYTF. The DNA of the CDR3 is TGTGCCTGGAGTGTACGGACAGGGTTCTATGGCTACACCTTC.

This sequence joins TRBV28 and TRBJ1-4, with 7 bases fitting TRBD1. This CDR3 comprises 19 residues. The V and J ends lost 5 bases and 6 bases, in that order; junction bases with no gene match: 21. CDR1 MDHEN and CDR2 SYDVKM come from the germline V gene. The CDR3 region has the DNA TGTGCCAGCAGTCGACTACGAAGGACAGGCCAATTAAGTTATGAAAAACTGTTTTTT. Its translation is CASSRLRRTGQLSYEKLFF.

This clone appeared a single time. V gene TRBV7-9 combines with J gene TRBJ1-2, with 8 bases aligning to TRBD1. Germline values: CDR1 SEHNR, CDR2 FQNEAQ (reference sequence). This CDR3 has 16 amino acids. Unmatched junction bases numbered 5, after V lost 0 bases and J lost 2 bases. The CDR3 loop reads CASSLASGGRNYGYTF. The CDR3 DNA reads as TGTGCCAGCAGCTTAGCGTCAGGGGGCAGGAACTATGGCTACACCTTC.

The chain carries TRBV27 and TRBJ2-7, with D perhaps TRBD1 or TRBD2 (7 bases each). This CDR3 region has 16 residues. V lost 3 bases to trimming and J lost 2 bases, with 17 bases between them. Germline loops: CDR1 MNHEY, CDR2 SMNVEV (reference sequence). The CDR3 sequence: CASSFVTQGGTYEQYF. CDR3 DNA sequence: TGTGCCAGCAGTTTCGTTACGCAGGGGGGGACCTACGAGCAGTACTTC.

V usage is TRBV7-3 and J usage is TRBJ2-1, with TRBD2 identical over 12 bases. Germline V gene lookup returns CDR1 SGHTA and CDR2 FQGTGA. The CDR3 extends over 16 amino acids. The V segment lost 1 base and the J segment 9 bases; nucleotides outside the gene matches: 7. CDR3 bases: TGTGCCAGCAGCTTAATCCCTAGCGGGGGGGTCGGTGAGCAGTTCTTC. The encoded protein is CASSLIPSGGVGEQFF.

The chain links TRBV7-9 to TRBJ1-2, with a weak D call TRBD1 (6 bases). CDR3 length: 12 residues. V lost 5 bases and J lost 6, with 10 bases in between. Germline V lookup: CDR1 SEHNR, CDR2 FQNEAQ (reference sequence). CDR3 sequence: CASSPTGHGYTF. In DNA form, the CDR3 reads TGTGCCAGCAGCCCAACAGGGCATGGCTACACCTTC.

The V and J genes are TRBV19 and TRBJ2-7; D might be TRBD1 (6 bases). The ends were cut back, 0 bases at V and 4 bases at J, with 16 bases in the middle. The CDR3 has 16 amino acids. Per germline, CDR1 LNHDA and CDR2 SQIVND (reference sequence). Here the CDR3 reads CASSIDLAGARYEQYF. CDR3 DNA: TGTGCCAGTAGTATAGATCTGGCAGGGGCTAGGTACGAGCAGTACTTC.

CDR3 coding DNA: TGTGCCAGCTTCACTTGGGGGCAGAAAGGAGCTTTCTTT. Protein sequence: CASFTWGQKGAFF. The V gene is TRBV27, the J gene TRBJ1-1; weak D call: TRBD1 (6 bases). Trimming pared 8 bases from V and 10 bases from J, leaving 20 bases between. CDR1 and CDR2 (germline): MNHEY, SMNVEV (reference sequence). The CDR3 runs 13 residues.

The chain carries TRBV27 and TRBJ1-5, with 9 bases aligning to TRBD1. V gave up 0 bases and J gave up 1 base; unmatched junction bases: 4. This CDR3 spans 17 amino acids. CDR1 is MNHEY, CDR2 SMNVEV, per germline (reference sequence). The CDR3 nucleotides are TGTGCCAGCAGTTTATCGGGACAGGGATACAGCAATCAGCCCCAGCATTTT. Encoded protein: CASSLSGQGYSNQPQHF.

The CDR3 DNA is TGTGCCAGCAGCTTAGTCGGGGGGCCTCAAACTACCGGGGAGCTGTTTTTT. It yields the protein CASSLVGGPQTTGELFF. The rearrangement links TRBV11-2 to TRBJ2-2; D may be TRBD2 (7 bases). Between the trimmed V and J ends, which lost 1 base and 5 bases, there was a span of 17 bases. CDR1 and CDR2 from the germline V gene are SGHAT and FQNNGV. The CDR3 covers 17 residues.

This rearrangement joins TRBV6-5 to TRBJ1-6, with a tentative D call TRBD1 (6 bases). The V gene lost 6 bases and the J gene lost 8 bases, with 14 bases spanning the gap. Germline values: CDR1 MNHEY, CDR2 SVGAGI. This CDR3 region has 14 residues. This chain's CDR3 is CASRQTGEYSPLHF. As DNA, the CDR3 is TGTGCCAGCAGACAGACAGGAGAGTATTCACCCCTCCACTTT.

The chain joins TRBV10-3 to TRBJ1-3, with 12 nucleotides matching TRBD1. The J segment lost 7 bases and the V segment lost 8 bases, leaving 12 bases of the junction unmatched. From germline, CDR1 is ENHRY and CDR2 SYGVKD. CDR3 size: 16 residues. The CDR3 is CAILQPGTGGRNTIYF. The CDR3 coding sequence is TGTGCCATCCTGCAACCCGGGACAGGGGGCAGGAACACCATATATTTT.

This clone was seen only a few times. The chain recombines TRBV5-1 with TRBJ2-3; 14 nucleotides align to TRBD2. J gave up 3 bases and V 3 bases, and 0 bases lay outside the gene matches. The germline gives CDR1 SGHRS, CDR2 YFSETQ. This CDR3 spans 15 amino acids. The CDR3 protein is CASSWTSGGTDTQYF. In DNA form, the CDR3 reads TGCGCCAGCAGCTGGACTAGCGGGGGGACAGATACGCAGTATTTT.

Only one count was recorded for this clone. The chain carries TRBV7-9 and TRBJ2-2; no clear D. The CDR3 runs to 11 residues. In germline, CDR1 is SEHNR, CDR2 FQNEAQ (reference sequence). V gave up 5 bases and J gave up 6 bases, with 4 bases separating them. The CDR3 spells CASSPAGELFF. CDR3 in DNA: TGTGCCAGCAGCCCTGCCGGGGAGCTGTTTTTT.

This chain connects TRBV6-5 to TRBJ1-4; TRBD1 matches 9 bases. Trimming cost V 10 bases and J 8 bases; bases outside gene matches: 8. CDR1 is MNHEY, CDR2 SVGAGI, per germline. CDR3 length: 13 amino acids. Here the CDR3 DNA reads TGTGCCACCAGGGGGACAGGGCTCGAAAAACTGTTTTTT. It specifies CATRGTGLEKLFF.

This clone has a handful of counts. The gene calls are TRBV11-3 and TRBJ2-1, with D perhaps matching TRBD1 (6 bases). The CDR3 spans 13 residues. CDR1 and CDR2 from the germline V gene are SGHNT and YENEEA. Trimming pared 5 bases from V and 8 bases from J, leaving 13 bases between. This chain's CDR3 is CASSGGQGHEQFF. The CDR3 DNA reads TGTGCCAGCAGCGGGGGTCAGGGGCATGAGCAGTTCTTC. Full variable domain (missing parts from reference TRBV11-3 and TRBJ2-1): EAGVVQSPRYKIIEKKQPVAFWCNPISGHNTLYWYLQNLGQGPELLIRYENEEAVDDSQLPKDRFSAERLKGVDSTLKIQPAELGDSAVYLCASSGGQGHEQFFGPGTRLTVL.

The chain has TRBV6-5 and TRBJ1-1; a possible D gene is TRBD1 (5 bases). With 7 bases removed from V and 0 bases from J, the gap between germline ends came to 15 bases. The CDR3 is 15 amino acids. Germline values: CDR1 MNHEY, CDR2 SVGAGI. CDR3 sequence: CASTDKGTLNTEAFF. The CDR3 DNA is TGTGCCAGCACCGACAAGGGGACCCTGAACACTGAAGCTTTCTTT.

The CDR3 here is CAWSVRLGLGQVQREQYF. CDR3 nucleotides: TGTGCCTGGAGTGTACGATTGGGCCTAGGACAGGTACAACGCGAGCAGTACTTC. The rearrangement joins TRBV30 to TRBJ2-7, with TRBD1 matching 7 bases. Germline V gene data show CDR1 as GTSNPN and CDR2 as SVGIG (reference sequence). J was trimmed by 6 bases and V by 0 bases; bases with no gene match: 20. The CDR3 totals 18 residues.

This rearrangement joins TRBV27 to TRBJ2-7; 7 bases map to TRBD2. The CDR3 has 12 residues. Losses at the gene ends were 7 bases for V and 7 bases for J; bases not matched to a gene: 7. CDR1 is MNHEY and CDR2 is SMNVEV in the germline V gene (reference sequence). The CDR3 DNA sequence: TGTGCCAGCACCCTACCGGGAGGTGAGCAGTACTTC. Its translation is CASTLPGGEQYF.

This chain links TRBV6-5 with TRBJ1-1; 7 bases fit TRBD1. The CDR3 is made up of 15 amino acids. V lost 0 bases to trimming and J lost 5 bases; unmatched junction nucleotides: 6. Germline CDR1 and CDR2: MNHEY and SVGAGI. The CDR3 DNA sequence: TGTGCCAGCAGTTACTCTACAGGGGTAGGGACTGAAGCTTTCTTT. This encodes CASSYSTGVGTEAFF.

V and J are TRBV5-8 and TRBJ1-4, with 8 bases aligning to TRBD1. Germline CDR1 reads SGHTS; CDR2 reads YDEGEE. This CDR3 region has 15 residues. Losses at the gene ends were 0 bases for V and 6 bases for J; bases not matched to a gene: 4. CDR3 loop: CASSLDRGEHEKLFF. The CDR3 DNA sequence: TGTGCCAGCAGCTTGGACAGGGGGGAGCATGAAAAACTGTTTTTT.